The 29 T cell receptor beta chains listed next were all sequenced from one sample in a study of shared clonotypes between healthy human individuals. Sequencing used immunoSEQ multiplex PCR; TCRdb keeps in-frame clones, though not all of them. The sample gives approximately 2.3 million clones, more than 85% of which show up once; approximately 0.4% is in the top ten. Sequenced sample: naive CD4+ T cells from PBMCs. Subset reported: CD45RA+ positively selected. These receptors were taken from a young man in good health. Some clones in this sample may be carry-over from other donors' samples.

The chain recombines TRBV7-9 with TRBJ2-7; 8 bases map to TRBD1. The CDR3 length is 16 residues. Germline assignment: CDR1 SEHNR and CDR2 FQNEAQ (reference sequence). J lost 5 bases, V lost 1 base, and 10 bases had no gene match. CDR3 sequence (DNA): TGTGCCAGCAGCTTAGTCGGACAGGGCATTCAACACGAGCAGTACTTC. Its translation is CASSLVGQGIQHEQYF.

J is TRBJ1-2 and V is TRBV7-2; D is ambiguous. There are 13 residues in the CDR3. CDR1 is SGHTA, CDR2 FQGNSA, per germline. V was trimmed by 5 bases and J by 5 bases, leaving 12 bases between them. Here the CDR3 DNA reads TGTGCCAGCAGCCCAACAGAAAGTTATGGCTACACCTTC. It specifies CASSPTESYGYTF.

The rearrangement uses TRBV4-1 and TRBJ1-1; D ambiguous. V was clipped by 0 bases and J by 0 bases, with 8 bases between them. Germline CDR1 and CDR2: MGHRA and YSYEKL. The CDR3 is made up of 15 amino acids. The CDR3 nucleotides are TGCGCCAGCAGCCAAGAAGACGGCCTGAACACTGAAGCTTTCTTT. This codes for CASSQEDGLNTEAFF.

The rearrangement joins TRBV9 to TRBJ1-3, with TRBD1 identical over 10 bases. This CDR3 region has 18 residues. Per the germline V gene, CDR1 is SGDLS and CDR2 is YYNGEE. The J segment lost 0 bases and the V segment lost 2 bases, leaving 8 bases of the junction unmatched. The CDR3 reads CASSVRDRGPRSGNTIYF. DNA of the CDR3: TGTGCCAGCAGCGTCCGGGACAGGGGACCCCGCTCTGGAAACACCATATATTTT.

The sample holds a few counts of this clone. The chain is built from TRBV27 and TRBJ2-7; D remains ambiguous. CDR1 is MNHEY and CDR2 is SMNVEV in the germline V gene (reference sequence). Trimming removed 6 bases from V and 3 bases from J, with 15 bases in between. The CDR3 covers 14 residues. This CDR3 reads CASRRLIPFYEQYF. In DNA form, the CDR3 reads TGTGCCAGCAGAAGACTGATCCCCTTCTACGAGCAGTACTTC.

The genes are TRBV28 and TRBJ2-7; D is unresolved. Germline V gene sequence: CDR1 MDHEN, CDR2 SYDVKM. The ends were cut back, 4 bases at V and 2 bases at J, with 9 bases in the middle. This CDR3 contains 13 residues. DNA of the CDR3: TGTGCCAGCAGTTCTTTACAAGCCTACGAGCAGTACTTC. Its translation is CASSSLQAYEQYF.

The J gene is TRBJ2-3, the V gene TRBV5-1, with 11 bases that match TRBD2. The CDR3 is 15 residues long. The germline CDR1 and CDR2 sequences are SGHRS and YFSETQ. The V segment lost 4 bases and the J segment 5 bases; nucleotides outside the gene matches: 6. CDR3 sequence reads: CASSHGTSGGDTQYF. CDR3 coding DNA: TGCGCCAGCAGCCATGGGACTAGCGGAGGAGATACGCAGTATTTT.

The J gene is TRBJ2-2, the V gene TRBV29-1; 14 bases map to TRBD2. J gave up 4 bases and V 4 bases, and 2 bases lay outside the gene matches. This CDR3 is built from 15 residues. Looked up from germline, CDR1 is SQVTM and CDR2 is ANQGSEA. As DNA, the CDR3 is TGCAGCGTTGGACTAGCGGGAGGGGGCACCGGGGAGCTGTTTTTT. Protein: CSVGLAGGGTGELFF.

V is TRBV5-1 and J is TRBJ2-1; a weak D match, TRBD1 (5 bases). Germline V CDR1 and CDR2: SGHRS, YFSETQ. This CDR3 contains 16 residues. Between the trimmed V and J ends, which lost 0 bases and 10 bases, there was a span of 20 bases. The CDR3 region is CASSLAQGPGLEEQFF. The CDR3 DNA sequence: TGCGCCAGCAGCTTGGCCCAGGGTCCCGGGTTAGAGGAGCAGTTCTTC.

DNA of the CDR3: TGTGCCAGCAGCCTAGGACAGGGAGGAGATACGCAGTATTTT. Protein sequence: CASSLGQGGDTQYF. The chain recombines TRBV7-2 with TRBJ2-3; 8 bases fit TRBD1. The V and J ends lost 5 bases and 5 bases, in that order; junction bases with no gene match: 6. Germline V gene lookup returns CDR1 SGHTA and CDR2 FQGNSA. The CDR3 sequence is 14 residues long.

This chain uses TRBV11-3 with TRBJ2-3, with D perhaps TRBD2 (5 bases). Germline V gene sequence: CDR1 SGHNT, CDR2 YENEEA. Trimming pared 5 bases from V and 6 bases from J, leaving 9 bases between. This CDR3 contains 12 residues. The CDR3 DNA reads TGTGCCAGCAGCGCACGAGGGGATACGCAGTATTTT. This codes for CASSARGDTQYF.

The chain carries TRBV5-1 and TRBJ2-7, with 11 bases lining up with TRBD2. V shed 0 bases, J shed 3 bases, and the junction held 5 bases outside the gene matches. CDR1 and CDR2 (germline): SGHRS, YFSETQ. The length of the CDR3 is 16 residues. DNA of the CDR3: TGCGCCAGCAGCTTGGGGGGCGGGACTAGCGGCTACGAGCAGTACTTC. As protein: CASSLGGGTSGYEQYF.

The chain carries TRBV5-1 and TRBJ2-7; a possible D gene is TRBD2 (6 bases). Per germline, CDR1 SGHRS and CDR2 YFSETQ. V gave up 4 bases and J gave up 6 bases, with 14 bases separating them. This CDR3 is built from 13 residues. CDR3 bases: TGCGCCAGCAGCCCAGATGTGGAGGGCGAGCAGTACTTC. It yields the protein CASSPDVEGEQYF.

J is TRBJ2-5 and V is TRBV6-5; possible D gene TRBD1, 6 bases. Near its end, the DNA agrees better with TRBJ2-7, so the J call may be wrong. The CDR3 extends over 12 amino acids. Germline CDR1 MNHEY, CDR2 SVGAGI. For the CDR3, the DNA is TGTGCCAGCAGTTACACAGGGCGCGAGCAGTACTTC. Its translation is CASSYTGREQYF.

The V call is TRBV19, the J call TRBJ2-4; TRBD2 agrees at 7 bases. The CDR3 totals 17 residues. In germline, CDR1 is LNHDA, CDR2 SQIVND (reference sequence). The J segment lost 6 bases and the V segment lost 4 bases, leaving 15 bases of the junction unmatched. The CDR3 DNA reads as TGTGCCAGTAGTACCCTTTACCCGGGGGGACGGGGAAACATTCAGTACTTC. Translated, it gives CASSTLYPGGRGNIQYF.

Comment on this clone: The sample holds other DNA sequences that translate to the same CDR3. This chain joins TRBV28 and TRBJ2-3, with TRBD2 as a possible D gene (7 bases). The V end lost 3 bases, the J end lost 0 bases, and 10 bases lay between the germline ends. There are 15 residues in the CDR3. Germline assignment: CDR1 MDHEN and CDR2 SYDVKM. The DNA of the CDR3 is TGTGCCAGCAGTTTGAGGGGGGGCAGCACAGATACGCAGTATTTT. Translated: CASSLRGGSTDTQYF. The whole variable domain, filled in from reference TRBV28 and TRBJ2-3, reads DVKVTQSSRYLVKRTGEKVFLECVQDMDHENMFWYRQDPGLGLRLIYFSYDVKMKEKGDIPEGYSVSREKKERFSLILESASTNQTSMYLCASSLRGGSTDTQYFGPGTRLTVL.

This clone has a handful of counts. This chain links TRBV19 with TRBJ2-2; 8 nucleotides line up with TRBD2. The V and J ends lost 8 bases and 2 bases, in that order; junction bases with no gene match: 7. Per the germline V gene, CDR1 is LNHDA and CDR2 is SQIVND (reference sequence). The CDR3 runs 15 residues. The CDR3 DNA sequence: TGTGCCAGTCACGGACTAGCAGATAACACCGGGGAGCTGTTTTTT. This codes for CASHGLADNTGELFF.

The chain carries TRBV11-3 and TRBJ2-2, with D uncertain. The CDR3 length is 11 residues. CDR1 and CDR2 (germline): SGHNT, YENEEA. Trimming shortened V by 6 bases and J by 2 bases, and 1 base separated the two germline ends. The CDR3: CASSNTGELFF. The CDR3 nucleotides read TGTGCCAGCAGTAACACCGGGGAGCTGTTTTTT.

This chain joins TRBV7-3 and TRBJ2-7; D ambiguous. V was clipped by 7 bases and J by 3 bases, with 16 bases between them. The CDR3 has 14 residues. The germline V gene encodes CDR1 SGHTA and CDR2 FQGTGA. CDR3 DNA: TGTGCCAGCACCTCGGTTGAACCCGACTACGAGCAGTACTTC. Translated, it gives CASTSVEPDYEQYF.

The V and J genes are TRBV7-9 and TRBJ2-2; 10 bases are shared with TRBD1. Germline lookup yields CDR1 SEHNR and CDR2 FQNEAQ (reference sequence). V shed 4 bases and J 7 bases; nucleotides not matched to a gene: 9. This CDR3 has 16 amino acids. DNA for the CDR3: TGTGCCAGCAGCTCCAGGGACAGGGGTATGGTCGGGGAGCTGTTTTTT. It yields the protein CASSSRDRGMVGELFF.

The chain has TRBV19 and TRBJ1-5; D gene uncertain. The V end was cut by 3 bases, the J end by 0 bases, with 9 bases between. Germline loops: CDR1 LNHDA, CDR2 SQIVND (reference sequence). The CDR3 consists of 15 residues. CDR3 bases: TGTGCCAGTAGTATCAAACAGAATAGCAATCAGCCCCAGCATTTT. Its protein is CASSIKQNSNQPQHF. Full variable domain (missing parts from reference TRBV19 and TRBJ1-5): DGGITQSPKYLFRKEGQNVTLSCEQNLNHDAMYWYRQDPGQGLRLIYYSQIVNDFQKGDIAEGYSVSREKKESFPLTVTSAQKNPTAFYLCASSIKQNSNQPQHFGDGTRLSIL.

The chain uses TRBV5-1 and TRBJ2-1, with TRBD1 matching 10 bases. CDR1 and CDR2 (germline): SGHRS, YFSETQ. Germline trimming cut 0 bases from V and 2 bases from J; bases unmatched to any gene: 5. The CDR3 loop spans 17 amino acids. CDR3 residues: CASSLGRQGAAYNEQFF. The CDR3 DNA reads TGCGCCAGCAGCTTGGGCCGACAGGGGGCAGCCTACAATGAGCAGTTCTTC.

As for this clone: This specimen includes other DNA sequences encoding the same CDR3. This chain joins TRBV19 and TRBJ1-1; unclear D gene. This CDR3 has 12 residues. The germline CDR1 and CDR2 sequences are LNHDA and SQIVND (reference sequence). The V and J ends lost 3 bases and 2 bases respectively, with 4 bases between them. The CDR3 loop reads CASSIRNTEAFF. The DNA of the CDR3 is TGTGCCAGTAGTATCCGTAACACTGAAGCTTTCTTT.

Of note for this clone: Other DNA sequences within the sample encode an identical CDR3. The CDR3 nucleotides are TGTGCCAGCAGCTTAGCAGGTGAGCAGTTCTTC. This sequence encodes CASSLAGEQFF. This rearrangement joins TRBV11-3 to TRBJ2-1, with no clear D. Trimming left V 1 base short and J 9 bases short, with 4 bases between. The CDR3 totals 11 residues. The germline V gene has CDR1 SGHNT and CDR2 YENEEA. The whole variable domain, filled in from reference TRBV11-3 and TRBJ2-1, reads EAGVVQSPRYKIIEKKQPVAFWCNPISGHNTLYWYLQNLGQGPELLIRYENEEAVDDSQLPKDRFSAERLKGVDSTLKIQPAELGDSAVYLCASSLAGEQFFGPGTRLTVL.

CDR3 sequence (DNA): TGTGCCAGCCGCCCCAGCTCTGGAAACACCATATATTTT. As protein: CASRPSSGNTIYF. J is TRBJ1-3 and V is TRBV7-3; unclear D gene. CDR3 size: 13 residues. Germline V gene data show CDR1 as SGHTA and CDR2 as FQGTGA. Deletions cut 8 bases from V and 0 bases from J, with 8 bases between.

The V and J genes are TRBV5-1 and TRBJ2-7; 9 bases agree with TRBD1. Germline values: CDR1 SGHRS, CDR2 YFSETQ. The CDR3 consists of 18 residues. The V gene end was trimmed by 1 base and the J gene end by 0 bases; junction bases not matched to a gene: 11. CDR3 nucleotides: TGCGCCAGCAGCTTGCGGGACAGGGTTTTGAGGTTCTCCTACGAGCAGTACTTC. Protein product: CASSLRDRVLRFSYEQYF.

This clone was counted once. The V call is TRBV9, the J call TRBJ2-1, with 14 bases fitting TRBD2. CDR3 size: 15 residues. Germline V gene sequence: CDR1 SGDLS, CDR2 YYNGEE. V shed 4 bases and J 9 bases; nucleotides not matched to a gene: 6. CDR3 protein: CASSPGLAGAGEQFF. The CDR3 nucleotides are TGTGCCAGCAGCCCGGGACTAGCGGGAGCTGGTGAGCAGTTCTTC.

In this sample, this clone turned up once. This chain joins TRBV4-1 and TRBJ2-2, with D possibly TRBD1 on 5 matching bases. The germline gives CDR1 MGHRA, CDR2 YSYEKL. V lost 1 base, J lost 7 bases, and 22 bases lay in between. The CDR3 has 18 amino acids. The CDR3 spells CASSQAPRGPRGGGELFF. CDR3 coding DNA: TGCGCCAGCAGCCAAGCACCTCGAGGCCCAAGGGGTGGCGGGGAGCTGTTTTTT.

The chain combines TRBV4-3 with TRBJ2-5; TRBD2 matches at 11 bases. Per the germline V gene, CDR1 is LGHNA and CDR2 is YSLEER. The CDR3 is 19 residues long. J lost 0 bases, V lost 1 base, and 10 bases had no gene match. CDR3 residues: CASSQVRTSGPGYQETQYF. For the CDR3, the DNA is TGCGCCAGCAGCCAAGTGAGGACTAGCGGGCCTGGGTACCAAGAGACCCAGTACTTC.